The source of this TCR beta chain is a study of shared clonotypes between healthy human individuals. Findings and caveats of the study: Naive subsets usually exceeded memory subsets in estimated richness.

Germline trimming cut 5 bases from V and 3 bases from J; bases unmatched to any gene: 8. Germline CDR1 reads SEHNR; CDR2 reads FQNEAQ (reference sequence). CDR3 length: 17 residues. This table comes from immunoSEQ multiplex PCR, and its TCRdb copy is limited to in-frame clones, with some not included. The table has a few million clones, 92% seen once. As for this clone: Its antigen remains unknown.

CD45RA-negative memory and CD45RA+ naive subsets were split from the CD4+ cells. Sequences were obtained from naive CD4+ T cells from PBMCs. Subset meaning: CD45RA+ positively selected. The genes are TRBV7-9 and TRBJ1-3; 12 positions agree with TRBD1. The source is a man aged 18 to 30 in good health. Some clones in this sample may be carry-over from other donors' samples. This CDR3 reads CASSIGDRGRGGNTIYF. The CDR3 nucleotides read TGTGCCAGCAGCATAGGGGACAGGGGGCGCGGTGGAAACACCATATATTTT.